A single T cell receptor beta chain is shown here with its context. Its antigen is not known. This specimen comes from a study of cytomegalovirus exposure and HLA in healthy donors. Findings of the study overall: Within an earlier analysis, most TCR beta V segments proved productive either about 87% or about 30% of the time. Reportedly, a later analysis found an Asian-associated ancestry cluster had fewer N-insertions than the approximately 670-donor mean. The presence/absence work took it that sequencing depth was about the same across donors.

13 Jbeta primers and 60 Vbeta primers were used for the PCR. This table comes from immunoSEQ multiplex PCR, and its TCRdb copy is limited to in-frame clones, with some not included. The sample lists fewer than 200,000 clones, 87% seen once, with around 0.99% in the top ten. The CDR3 totals 16 residues. Per the germline V gene, CDR1 is MNHNS and CDR2 is SASEGT. With 4 bases clipped from V and 7 bases from J, the junction kept 8 bases outside the gene matches. Sequenced material: PBMCs. The sequence was collected from a boy under 10 years old in good health and CMV-seronegative. The V and J genes are TRBV6-1 and TRBJ2-2; 11 bases are shared with TRBD1. The CDR3, as DNA: TGTGCCAGCAGTGCCGGGACAGGGGGATTCAGCGGGGAGCTGTTTTTT. Translation: CASSAGTGGFSGELFF.